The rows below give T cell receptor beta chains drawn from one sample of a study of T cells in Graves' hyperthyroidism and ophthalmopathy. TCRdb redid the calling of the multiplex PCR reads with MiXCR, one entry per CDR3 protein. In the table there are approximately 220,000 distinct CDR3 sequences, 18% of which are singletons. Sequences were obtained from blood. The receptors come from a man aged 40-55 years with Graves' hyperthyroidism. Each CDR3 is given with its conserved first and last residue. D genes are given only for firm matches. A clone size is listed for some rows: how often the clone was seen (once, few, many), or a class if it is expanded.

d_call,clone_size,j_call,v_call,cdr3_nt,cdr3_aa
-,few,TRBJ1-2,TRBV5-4,TGTGCCAGCACGGCCAGGGACTATGGCTACACCTTC,CASTARDYGYTF
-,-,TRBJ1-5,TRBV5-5,TGTGCCAGCAGCTTCGGGGCCGGGCGGACGGGCAATCAGCCCCAGCATTTT,CASSFGAGRTGNQPQHF
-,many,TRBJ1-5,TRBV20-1,TGCAGTGCTACGTTAACCTACCCACAGGACTGGAGCAATCAGCCCCAGCATTTT,CSATLTYPQDWSNQPQHF
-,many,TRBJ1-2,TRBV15,TGTGCCACCAGCAGACCAGAATTCGACGGAGCTAACTATGGCTACACCTTC,CATSRPEFDGANYGYTF
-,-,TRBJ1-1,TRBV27,TGTGCCAGCAGTTCCCGTCCGGGGGGGGCCATTAACACTGAAGCTTTCTTT,CASSSRPGGAINTEAFF
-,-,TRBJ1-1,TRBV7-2,TGTGCCAGCAGCTTGGACCTGTTTGGGTACACTGAAGCTTTCTTT,CASSLDLFGYTEAFF
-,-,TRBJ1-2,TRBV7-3,TGTGCCAGCAGCGACCAGGGAAACTATGGCTACACCTTC,CASSDQGNYGYTF
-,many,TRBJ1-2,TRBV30,TGTGCCTGGAGTGTGTTTTGGCAGGGTGTAAGTGGCTACACCTTC,CAWSVFWQGVSGYTF
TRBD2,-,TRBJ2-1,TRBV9,TGTGCCAGCAGCCCCGGGAGCGGGGGGTACAATGAGCAGTTCTTC,CASSPGSGGYNEQFF
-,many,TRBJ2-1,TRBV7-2,TGTGCCAGCAGCTTAAGGGGACCTTTTGCCTCCTACAATGAGCAGTTCTTC,CASSLRGPFASYNEQFF
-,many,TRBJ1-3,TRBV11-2,TGTGCCAGCAGCTTCGGGTCTGGAAACACCATATATTTT,CASSFGSGNTIYF
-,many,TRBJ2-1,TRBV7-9,TGTGCCAGCAGCTTAGCGGGACCGAGCTACAATGAGCAGTTCTTC,CASSLAGPSYNEQFF
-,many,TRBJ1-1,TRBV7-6,TGTGCCAGCAGCTTTGGAAGGCTCAACACTGAAGCTTTCTTT,CASSFGRLNTEAFF
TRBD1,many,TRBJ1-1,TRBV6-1,TGTGCCAGCAGTCGACAGGGGGCTCCGAACACTGAAGCTTTCTTT,CASSRQGAPNTEAFF
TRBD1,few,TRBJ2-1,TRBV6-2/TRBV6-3,TGTGCCAGCAGTAGGATAGACGGGACAGGGGAAGACAATGAGCAGTTCTTC,CASSRIDGTGEDNEQFF
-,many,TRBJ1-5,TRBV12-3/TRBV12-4,TGTGCCAGCAGTAACACGGACGGTACTCAGCCCCAGCATTTT,CASSNTDGTQPQHF
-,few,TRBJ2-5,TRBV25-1,TGTGCCAGCAGCACCCCGGGGGCCCTAGAGACCCAGTACTTC,CASSTPGALETQYF
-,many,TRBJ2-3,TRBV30,TGTGCCTGGAGTGAGGGGGGCGCGGATACGCAGTATTTT,CAWSEGGADTQYF
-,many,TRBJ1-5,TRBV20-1,TGCAGTGCTACGCCCCGGACGGCGGGGAATAGCAATCAGCCCCAGCATTTT,CSATPRTAGNSNQPQHF
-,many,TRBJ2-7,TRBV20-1,TGCAGTGCTAGAGATCCTCGGACGGAGAACTACGAGCAGTACTTC,CSARDPRTENYEQYF
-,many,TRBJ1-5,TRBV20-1,TGCAGTGCTAGAGAGGGGTCAGGAGGCATCAATCAGCCCCAGCATTTT,CSAREGSGGINQPQHF
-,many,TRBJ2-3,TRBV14,TGTGCCAGCAGCGGACCGGGGGCAGATACGCAGTATTTT,CASSGPGADTQYF
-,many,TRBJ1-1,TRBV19,TGTGCCAGTAGCGGACAGAGAGGAGTCACTGAAGCTTTCTTT,CASSGQRGVTEAFF
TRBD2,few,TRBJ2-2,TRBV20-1,TGCAGTGCTAGAGATGGAAGCGGGGGGGGCACCGGGGAGCTGTTTTTT,CSARDGSGGGTGELFF
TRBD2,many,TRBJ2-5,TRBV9,TGTGCCAGCAGCGGACGGACTAGCGGGGGGGCCGGGGAGACCCAGTACTTC,CASSGRTSGGAGETQYF
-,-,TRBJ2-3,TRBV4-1,TGCGCCAGCAGCCAGGACTTTAGGTCAGATACGCAGTATTTT,CASSQDFRSDTQYF
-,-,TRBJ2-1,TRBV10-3,TGTGCCATCAGTGATGTCAGCTACAATGAGCAGTTCTTC,CAISDVSYNEQFF
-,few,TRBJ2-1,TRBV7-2,TGTGCCAGCAGCTCCCCCAACAGGGCCGGGCCTGATGAGCAGTTCTTC,CASSSPNRAGPDEQFF
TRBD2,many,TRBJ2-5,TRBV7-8,TGTGCCAGCAGCTTAGAGGCTAGCGGGGGCCAAGAGACCCAGTACTTC,CASSLEASGGQETQYF
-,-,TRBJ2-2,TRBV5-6,TGTGCCAGCAGCTTGGGAACGGGGGTCGGCGGGGAGCTGTTTTTT,CASSLGTGVGGELFF
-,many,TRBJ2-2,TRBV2,TGTGCCTCCGCCCTAAGGTCTCGGTCCCCCGGGGAGCTGTTTTTT,CASALRSRSPGELFF
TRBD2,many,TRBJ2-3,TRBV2,TGTGCCAGCAGTCCTGAGCGGGGCCCCGGCACAGATACGCAGTATTTT,CASSPERGPGTDTQYF
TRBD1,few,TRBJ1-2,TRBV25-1,TGTGCCAGCAGTGAAGTCAAGGGGGCGTCAAACTATGGCTACACCTTC,CASSEVKGASNYGYTF
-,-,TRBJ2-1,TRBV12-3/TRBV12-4,TGTGCCAGCAGTTTCATCAATGAGCAGTTCTTC,CASSFINEQFF
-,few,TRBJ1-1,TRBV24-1,TGTGCCACCAGTGCGGCGAGAGGGACTGAAGCTTTCTTT,CATSAARGTEAFF
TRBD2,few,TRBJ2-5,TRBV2,TGTGCCAGCAGTGCCCCTAGCGGGGGGGGGGAGACCCAGTACTTC,CASSAPSGGGETQYF
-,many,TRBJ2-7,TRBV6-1,TGTGCCACAAGGAATATGGACGCCTTGTACGAGCAGTACTTC,CATRNMDALYEQYF
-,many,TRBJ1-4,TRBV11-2,TGTGCCAGCAGCTTAGACAGGGAGGGGGAAAAACTGTTTTTT,CASSLDREGEKLFF
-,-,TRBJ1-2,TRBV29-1,TGCAGCGTTGAGGCTAGGGGGGACGACTATGGCTACACCTTC,CSVEARGDDYGYTF
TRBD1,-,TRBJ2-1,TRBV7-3,TGTGCCAGCAGCACAGACAGGGGGTATGAGCAGTTCTTC,CASSTDRGYEQFF
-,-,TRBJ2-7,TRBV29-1,TGCAGCGTTGAATTCTCCTACGAGCAGTACTTC,CSVEFSYEQYF
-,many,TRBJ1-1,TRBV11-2,TGTGCCAGCAGCTTCCCCGGGACAACCACTGAAGCTTTCTTT,CASSFPGTTTEAFF
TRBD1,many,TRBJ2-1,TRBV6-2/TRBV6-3,TGTGCCAGCGATAAGACAGGGGTCTACAATGAGCAGTTCTTC,CASDKTGVYNEQFF
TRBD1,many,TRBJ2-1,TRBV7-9,TGTGCCAGCAGTTATCCCGGGACAGGGGTCGGCAATGAGCAGTTCTTC,CASSYPGTGVGNEQFF
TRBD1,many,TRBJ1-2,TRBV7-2,TGTGCCAGCAGCTTAGCCGGGACAGCATATGGCTACACCTTC,CASSLAGTAYGYTF
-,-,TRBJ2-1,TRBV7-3,TGTGCCAGCAGAGCTAACCCGGACGGGAAAAACAATGAGCAGTTCTTC,CASRANPDGKNNEQFF
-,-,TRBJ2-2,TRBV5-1,TGCGCCAGCAGCTTGGATCGGGCCGGGGAGCTGTTTTTT,CASSLDRAGELFF
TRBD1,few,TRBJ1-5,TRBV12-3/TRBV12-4,TGTGCCAGCAGTCCCCCAGGGGGGCACAATCAGCCCCAGCATTTT,CASSPPGGHNQPQHF
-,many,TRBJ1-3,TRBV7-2,TGTGCCAGCAGCTACGAAGCCGGCACTGGAAACACCATATATTTT,CASSYEAGTGNTIYF
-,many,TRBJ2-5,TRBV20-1,TGCAGTGCTTGCCGGGACTACCAAGAGACCCAGTACTTC,CSACRDYQETQYF
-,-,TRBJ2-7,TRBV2,TGTGCCAGCAGTGAAAACGGCAGGGACGAGCAGTACTTC,CASSENGRDEQYF
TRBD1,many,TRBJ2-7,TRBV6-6,TGTGCCAGCAGTTACGGACAGGGGCGCTACGAGCAGTACTTC,CASSYGQGRYEQYF
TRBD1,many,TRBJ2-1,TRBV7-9,TGTGCCAGCTGGGGACAGGGGAAGGCCTACAATGAGCAGTTCTTC,CASWGQGKAYNEQFF